This T cell receptor (beta chain) was sequenced in a study of CD8+CD57+ T cells in acquired aplastic anemia. The study's findings and limits: Between patients and controls, CD8+ Simpson's diversity did not vary significantly.

The germline CDR1 and CDR2 sequences are SGHRS and YFSETQ. The V end was cut by 4 bases, the J end by 5 bases, with 15 bases between. This CDR3 has 14 amino acids. Genomic DNA served as template for TCR beta VDJ and CDR3 profiling. TCRdb re-analysed the reads in MiXCR, keeping a single row per CDR3 protein. The sample has under 250,000 distinct CDR3 sequences, about a third seen once; the top ten hold approximately 1.2%. This clonotype was detected ten times or more. The antigen remains unidentified. The chain uses TRBV5-1 and TRBJ2-5, with D unresolved. The sample was sorted CD4+, CD8+, or CD8+CD57+ T cells (not recorded which) from PBMCs. This TCR was sampled from a human donor in good health, serving as a control. The CDR3 protein is CASSVERSGETQYF. CDR3 nucleotides: TGCGCCAGCAGCGTAGAACGGTCCGGTGAGACCCAGTACTTC.